These 12 T cell receptor beta chains share one sample of origin, sequenced in a study of PD-1 blockade in classical Hodgkin lymphoma. Clones were sequenced by immunoSEQ multiplex PCR, and TCRdb holds only the in-frame ones, with some missing. This table holds tens of thousands of clones, about 88% found once. All the patients suffered relapse after autologous stem cell transplantation, and brentuximab vedotin exposure differed. Sequenced material: peripheral blood mononuclear cells (PBMCs), taken before the second cycle of nivolumab. The receptors shown here come from a human donor with classical Hodgkin lymphoma.

The genes are TRBV5-1 and TRBJ2-6; 8 nucleotides align to TRBD1. The CDR3 runs to 19 residues. From germline, CDR1 is SGHRS and CDR2 YFSETQ. The ends lost 1 base at V and 4 bases at J; junction bases unmatched: 13. The CDR3 nucleotides are TGCGCCAGCAGCTTGCCAACAGGGGGAAGCTCGGCCGGGGCCAACGTCCTGACTTTC. The encoded protein is CASSLPTGGSSAGANVLTF.

The sample holds one count of this clone. V is TRBV2 and J is TRBJ2-5; 7 bases map to TRBD2. Germline V gene sequence: CDR1 SNHLY, CDR2 FYNNEI. The CDR3 runs to 15 residues. V was clipped by 3 bases and J by 0 bases; unmatched bases: 4. In DNA form, the CDR3 reads TGTGCCAGCAGTGACGGGACTAACCACCAAGAGACCCAGTACTTC. The encoded protein is CASSDGTNHQETQYF. The full variable domain, with the rest looked up from reference TRBV2 and TRBJ2-5, is EPEVTQTPSHQVTQMGQEVILRCVPISNHLYFYWYRQILGQKVEFLVSFYNNEISEKSEIFDDQFSVERPDGSNFTLKIRSTKLEDSAMYFCASSDGTNHQETQYFGPGTRLLVL.

V gene TRBV6-5 combines with J gene TRBJ2-4; weak D call: TRBD2 (6 bases). Germline V gene sequence: CDR1 MNHEY, CDR2 SVGAGI. The V and J ends lost 6 bases and 0 bases respectively, with 12 bases between them. The CDR3 runs 15 residues. CDR3 sequence (DNA): TGTGCCAGCAGCCACACGGGAGTAGCCAAAAACATTCAGTACTTC. Translated: CASSHTGVAKNIQYF.

V gene TRBV9 combines with J gene TRBJ2-3; 8 bases agree with TRBD2. V was clipped by 0 bases and J by 4 bases; unmatched bases: 4. Germline V CDR1 and CDR2: SGDLS, YYNGEE. This CDR3 is built from 15 residues. CDR3: CASSVVAGRADTQYF. The DNA of the CDR3 is TGTGCCAGCAGCGTAGTAGCGGGGAGGGCAGATACGCAGTATTTT. Looking up the rest from reference TRBV9 and TRBJ2-3 gives the full variable domain: DSGVTQTPKHLITATGQRVTLRCSPRSGDLSVYWYQQSLDQGLQFLIQYYNGEERAKGNILERFSAQQFPDLHSELNLSSLELGDSALYFCASSVVAGRADTQYFGPGTRLTVL.

As for this clone: The sample holds other DNA sequences that translate to the same CDR3. The chain uses TRBV5-1 and TRBJ2-5; D ambiguous. This CDR3 region has 13 residues. V gave up 0 bases and J gave up 5 bases, with 8 bases separating them. CDR1 and CDR2 from the germline V gene are SGHRS and YFSETQ. The CDR3 bases are TGCGCCAGCAGCTTGGGGGTAGGCGAGACCCAGTACTTC. Its translation: CASSLGVGETQYF.

CDR3 bases: TGCGCCAGCAGCTTGGCGGGGACAGTAGGGCAGCCCCAGCATTTT. It yields the protein CASSLAGTVGQPQHF. This chain connects TRBV5-1 to TRBJ1-5; 7 bases line up with TRBD1. V shed 0 bases, J shed 7 bases, and the junction held 7 bases outside the gene matches. CDR1 SGHRS and CDR2 YFSETQ come from the germline V gene. The CDR3 extends over 15 amino acids. The whole variable domain, remainder taken from reference TRBV5-1 and TRBJ1-5, is KAGVTQTPRYLIKTRGQQVTLSCSPISGHRSVSWYQQTPGQGLQFLFEYFSETQRNKGNFPGRFSGRQFSNSRSEMNVSTLELGDSALYLCASSLAGTVGQPQHFGDGTRLSIL.

This clone has a single count. This sequence joins TRBV5-1 and TRBJ1-6; TRBD1 agrees at 7 bases. V was pared by 0 bases and J by 7 bases, with 4 bases of the junction left unmatched. The CDR3 has 15 residues. Germline lookup yields CDR1 SGHRS and CDR2 YFSETQ. The CDR3, as DNA: TGCGCCAGCAGCTTGGCCGGACAGGAGAATTCACCCCTCCACTTT. As protein: CASSLAGQENSPLHF.

This sequence joins TRBV9 and TRBJ1-2, with 10 nucleotides matching TRBD1. Looked up from germline, CDR1 is SGDLS and CDR2 is YYNGEE. V shed 4 bases, J shed 8 bases, and the junction held 11 bases outside the gene matches. The CDR3 runs to 15 residues. The CDR3 DNA sequence: TGTGCCAGCAGCACCGGGACAGGGGTATCCTCAGGCTACACCTTC. It is translated as CASSTGTGVSSGYTF.

The V and J genes are TRBV7-9 and TRBJ2-7; 9 bases are a match to TRBD2. The V and J ends lost 0 bases and 2 bases, in that order; junction bases with no gene match: 5. Germline lookup yields CDR1 SEHNR and CDR2 FQNEAQ (reference sequence). This CDR3 region has 16 residues. The CDR3 reads CASSLAAGGTAYEQYF. CDR3 nucleotides: TGTGCCAGCAGCTTAGCGGCGGGGGGGACCGCCTACGAGCAGTACTTC.

The gene calls are TRBV5-1 and TRBJ2-5; D is ambiguous. Trimming pared 4 bases from V and 0 bases from J, leaving 10 bases between. Germline V lookup: CDR1 SGHRS, CDR2 YFSETQ. The CDR3 has 14 residues. In DNA form, the CDR3 reads TGCGCCAGCAGCCCGGCCGAGTACCAAGAGACCCAGTACTTC. Its translation: CASSPAEYQETQYF.

The genes are TRBV7-6 and TRBJ2-2; weak D call: TRBD1 (6 bases). The CDR3 runs to 14 residues. V lost 4 bases to trimming and J lost 7 bases, with 13 bases between them. Germline-derived CDR1 and CDR2 are SGHVS and FNYEAQ. The CDR3 bases are TGTGCCAGCAGCTACAGGGCTGGTGACGGGGAGCTGTTTTTT. This encodes CASSYRAGDGELFF. The variable domain in full, with the rest retrieved from reference TRBV7-6 and TRBJ2-2, is GAGVSQSPRYKVTKRGQDVALRCDPISGHVSLYWYRQALGQGPEFLTYFNYEAQQDKSGLPNDRFSAERPEGSISTLTIQRTEQRDSAMYRCASSYRAGDGELFFGEGSRLTVL.

This chain connects TRBV5-1 to TRBJ2-7, with D unresolved. Germline V gene data show CDR1 as SGHRS and CDR2 as YFSETQ. This CDR3 is built from 12 residues. V dropped 0 bases and J dropped 4 bases, with 5 bases sitting between them. The CDR3 spells CASSLGEYEQYF. CDR3 nucleotides: TGCGCCAGCAGCTTGGGAGAATACGAGCAGTACTTC. Full variable domain (outside the CDR3, taken from reference TRBV5-1 and TRBJ2-7): KAGVTQTPRYLIKTRGQQVTLSCSPISGHRSVSWYQQTPGQGLQFLFEYFSETQRNKGNFPGRFSGRQFSNSRSEMNVSTLELGDSALYLCASSLGEYEQYFGPGTRLTVT.